In its sample, the clone carrying this T cell receptor beta chain was seen once. The data are from a study of blood T cell repertoires in COVID-19. The overall study: T cells, B-cell-depleted T cells, or PBMCs supplied cDNA or gDNA.

Assay: immunoSEQ multiplex PCR; the TCRdb copy retains only in-frame clones and omits some. The data contain about 250,000 clones, roughly 84% of them singletons. The TCR was taken from a woman in her forties who had recovered from COVID-19. Source material: peripheral blood.

The CDR3, as DNA: TGTGCCAGCAGCGGGGGACTAGCGGCTTTCTCTGGGGCCAACGTCCTGACTTTC. This sequence encodes CASSGGLAAFSGANVLTF. The chain combines TRBV5-6 with TRBJ2-6, with 11 bases matching TRBD2. V gave up 4 bases and J gave up 0 bases; unmatched junction bases: 6. The CDR3 is made up of 18 amino acids. CDR1 and CDR2 (germline): SGHDT, YYEEEE.